This TCR beta chain was sequenced in a study of OX40 agonist ivuxolimab in advanced cancers. TCRdb's copy holds only in-frame clones and misses some; the assay was immunoSEQ multiplex PCR. The sample lists 65,000 to 95,000 clones, roughly 94% seen once, with 9.6% in the top ten. From germline, CDR1 is SEHNR and CDR2 FQNEAQ (reference sequence). CDR3 length: 12 residues. Trimming cost V 7 bases and J 1 base, with 7 bases left between them. The TCR was taken from an adult with an advanced solid tumor such as melanoma, head and neck, liver or kidney cancer. The V gene is TRBV7-9, the J gene TRBJ1-1; D gene ambiguous. Sequenced here: CD4+ or CD8+ T cells sorted from blood, sampled in a trial of the OX40 agonist ivuxolimab. The CDR3 bases are TGTGCCAGCATCTGGGGGAACACTGAAGCTTTCTTT. Protein: CASIWGNTEAFF.